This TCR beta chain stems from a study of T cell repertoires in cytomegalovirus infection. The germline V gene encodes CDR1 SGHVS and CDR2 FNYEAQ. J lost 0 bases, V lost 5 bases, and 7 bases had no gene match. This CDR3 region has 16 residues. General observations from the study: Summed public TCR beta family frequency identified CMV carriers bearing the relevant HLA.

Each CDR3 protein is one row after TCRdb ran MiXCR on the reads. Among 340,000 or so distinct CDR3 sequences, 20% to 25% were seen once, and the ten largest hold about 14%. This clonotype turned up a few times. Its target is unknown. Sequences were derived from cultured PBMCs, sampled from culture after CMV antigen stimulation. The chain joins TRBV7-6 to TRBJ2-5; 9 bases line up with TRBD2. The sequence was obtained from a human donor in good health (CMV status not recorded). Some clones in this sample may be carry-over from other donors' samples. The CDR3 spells CASSTRRLADQETQYF. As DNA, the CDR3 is TGTGCCAGCAGCACTCGACGACTAGCGGACCAAGAGACCCAGTACTTC.